These 17 T cell receptor beta chains came from one sample sequenced in a study of draining lymph node invasion in breast cancer. TCRdb re-analysed the bulk RNA-seq reads in MiXCR, keeping a single row per CDR3 protein. In the table there are around 3,000 distinct CDR3 sequences, roughly half of which are singletons. The CD4+ CD45RA- CD25high gate defined the sorted memory regulatory T cells. Source material: sorted memory Tregs from a lymph node. The receptors shown here come from a female donor with luminal breast cancer.

The V gene is TRBV6-2 or TRBV6-3, the J gene TRBJ1-2, with a weak D call TRBD1 (5 bases). Germline V gives CDR1 MNHEY, CDR2 SVGEGT. The CDR3 covers 13 residues. V was trimmed by 3 bases and J by 5 bases, leaving 10 bases between them. Written as DNA, the CDR3 is TGTGCCAGCAGTTATTCAGGGATATATGGCTACACCTTC. This encodes CASSYSGIYGYTF.

There are a few counts of this clonotype. The rearrangement joins TRBV28 to TRBJ1-2; no clear D. The CDR3 has 14 amino acids. V shed 6 bases and J shed 4 bases, with 15 bases lying between them. In germline, CDR1 is MDHEN, CDR2 SYDVKM. The CDR3 protein is CASSRPGWGYGYTF. The CDR3 bases are TGTGCCAGCAGCCGCCCGGGGTGGGGCTATGGCTACACCTTC.

This clonotype was observed a handful of times. V usage is TRBV19 and J usage is TRBJ2-1, with 7 bases fitting TRBD2. The V segment lost 7 bases and the J segment 0 bases; nucleotides outside the gene matches: 9. CDR3 size: 16 residues. CDR1 LNHDA and CDR2 SQIVND come from the germline V gene (reference sequence). The CDR3 DNA reads TGTGCCAGTATTAGGATGGGGGGGAGCTCCTACAATGAGCAGTTCTTC. Its translation is CASIRMGGSSYNEQFF.

V usage is TRBV5-1 and J usage is TRBJ1-1, with 7 bases lining up with TRBD1. The CDR3 sequence is 16 residues long. V was pared by 4 bases and J by 1 base, with 10 bases of the junction left unmatched. Germline-derived CDR1 and CDR2 are SGHRS and YFSETQ. Here the CDR3 DNA reads TGCGCCAGCAGCACCCGGACAGGTCTAGCGAACACTGAAGCTTTCTTT. Its translation: CASSTRTGLANTEAFF.

The V call is TRBV20-1, the J call TRBJ2-2, with 12 bases aligning to TRBD2. The V segment lost 6 bases and the J segment 5 bases; nucleotides outside the gene matches: 4. Germline lookup yields CDR1 DFQATT and CDR2 SNEGSKA (reference sequence). The CDR3 has 14 amino acids. The CDR3 bases are TGCAGTGCACCTGGACTAGCGGGGACCGGGGAGCTGTTTTTT. Amino acids: CSAPGLAGTGELFF.

This clonotype was observed a few times. The chain couples TRBV6-1 to TRBJ2-2; a weak D match, TRBD1 (6 bases). The CDR3 length is 16 residues. Germline V gene lookup returns CDR1 MNHNS and CDR2 SASEGT. Trimming removed 5 bases from V and 5 bases from J, with 18 bases in between. The CDR3 loop is CASSPPVGARTGELFF. The CDR3 region has the DNA TGTGCCAGCAGTCCCCCGGTGGGGGCCCGAACCGGGGAGCTGTTTTTT.

The gene calls are TRBV27 and TRBJ2-5; TRBD2 aligns across 8 bases. The germline V gene encodes CDR1 MNHEY and CDR2 SMNVEV (reference sequence). CDR3 size: 16 residues. The J segment lost 2 bases and the V segment lost 7 bases, leaving 12 bases of the junction unmatched. In DNA form, the CDR3 reads TGTGCCAGCATCACCTTCGGACTAGCCGTGCAAGAGACCCAGTACTTC. It is translated as CASITFGLAVQETQYF.

The rearrangement joins TRBV5-4 to TRBJ2-2; tentative D call: TRBD2 (6 bases). The germline CDR1 and CDR2 sequences are SGHNT and YYREEE (reference sequence). Trimming took off 0 bases at V and 1 base at J, with 10 bases between the two ends. This CDR3 comprises 16 residues. DNA for the CDR3: TGTGCCAGCAGCTTGGATCCGGGAGTGAACACCGGGGAGCTGTTTTTT. Amino acid sequence: CASSLDPGVNTGELFF.

The V call is TRBV24-1, the J call TRBJ1-2; D remains unclear. V lost 9 bases to trimming and J lost 5 bases, with 12 bases between them. CDR1 and CDR2 (germline): KGHDR, SFDVKD. This CDR3 spans 12 amino acids. The CDR3 loop is CATYSKGYGYTF. CDR3 nucleotides: TGTGCCACCTACTCGAAAGGGTATGGCTACACCTTC.

This clonotype was counted between two and nine times. V is TRBV9 and J is TRBJ1-1; TRBD1 might be the D (5 bases). Germline V CDR1 and CDR2: SGDLS, YYNGEE. The CDR3 is made up of 17 amino acids. Trimming stripped 6 bases from V and 1 base from J, with 22 bases between. CDR3 loop: CASNPWGNSGPNTEAFF. The CDR3 bases are TGTGCCAGCAACCCCTGGGGGAATAGTGGACCGAACACTGAAGCTTTCTTT.

The J gene is TRBJ1-3, the V gene TRBV7-9; TRBD1 aligns across 9 bases. The length of the CDR3 is 14 residues. Germline loops: CDR1 SEHNR, CDR2 FQNEAQ (reference sequence). The junction had 3 bases not matched to a gene; V was cut back by 3 bases and J by 6 bases. The chain's CDR3 is CASSFHRGQNTIYF. CDR3 bases: TGTGCCAGCAGCTTTCACAGGGGGCAAAACACCATATATTTT.

The rearrangement links TRBV11-1 to TRBJ2-7, with 9 bases identical to TRBD1. V shed 5 bases and J 2 bases; nucleotides not matched to a gene: 7. The germline V gene encodes CDR1 SGHAT and CDR2 FQDESV (reference sequence). There are 15 residues in the CDR3. CDR3: CASSALDRGAYEQYF. In nucleotides, the CDR3 is TGTGCCAGCAGCGCCCTAGACAGGGGGGCCTACGAGCAGTACTTC.

The CDR3 DNA follows: TGCGCCAGCAGCCAAGATCGGGGGGCGCGGGGCTACACCTTC. This encodes CASSQDRGARGYTF. The gene calls are TRBV4-1 and TRBJ1-2; D is possibly TRBD1 (6 bases). V lost 0 bases and J 8 bases, leaving 13 bases between the germline ends. CDR3 length: 14 residues. Germline CDR1 reads MGHRA; CDR2 reads YSYEKL.

V usage is TRBV13 and J usage is TRBJ2-3; D may be TRBD1 (5 bases). The CDR3 consists of 14 residues. CDR1 and CDR2 from the germline V gene are PRHDT and FYEKMQ (reference sequence). V lost 5 bases and J 5 bases, leaving 14 bases between the germline ends. The CDR3 DNA sequence: TGTGCCAGCAGCCTAACAGGAGACCTAGATACGCAGTATTTT. Its protein is CASSLTGDLDTQYF.

V is TRBV27 and J is TRBJ1-2, with 8 bases identical to TRBD1. Germline V gene sequence: CDR1 MNHEY, CDR2 SMNVEV (reference sequence). This CDR3 contains 16 residues. J lost 8 bases, V lost 5 bases, and 16 bases had no gene match. Written as DNA, the CDR3 is TGTGCCAGCAGTCGGTCGACAGGGGAGACGTTACGAGGCTACACCTTC. Amino acids: CASSRSTGETLRGYTF.

This clonotype was observed a single time. This rearrangement joins TRBV20-1 to TRBJ1-5; tentatively, D is TRBD1 (5 bases). The length of the CDR3 is 12 residues. Looked up from germline, CDR1 is DFQATT and CDR2 is SNEGSKA (reference sequence). V shed 3 bases and J shed 2 bases, with 5 bases lying between them. The CDR3 sequence is CSARTGNQPQHF. In DNA, the CDR3 is TGCAGTGCTAGGACAGGCAATCAGCCCCAGCATTTT.

There are a few counts of this clonotype. The V gene is TRBV5-1, the J gene TRBJ2-1, with a weak D call TRBD2 (5 bases). This CDR3 contains 14 residues. CDR1 SGHRS and CDR2 YFSETQ come from the germline V gene. V dropped 0 bases and J dropped 8 bases, with 12 bases sitting between them. CDR3 nucleotide sequence: TGCGCCAGCAGCTTGGCCGCAGCGGCGTATGAGCAGTTCTTC. Amino acids: CASSLAAAAYEQFF.